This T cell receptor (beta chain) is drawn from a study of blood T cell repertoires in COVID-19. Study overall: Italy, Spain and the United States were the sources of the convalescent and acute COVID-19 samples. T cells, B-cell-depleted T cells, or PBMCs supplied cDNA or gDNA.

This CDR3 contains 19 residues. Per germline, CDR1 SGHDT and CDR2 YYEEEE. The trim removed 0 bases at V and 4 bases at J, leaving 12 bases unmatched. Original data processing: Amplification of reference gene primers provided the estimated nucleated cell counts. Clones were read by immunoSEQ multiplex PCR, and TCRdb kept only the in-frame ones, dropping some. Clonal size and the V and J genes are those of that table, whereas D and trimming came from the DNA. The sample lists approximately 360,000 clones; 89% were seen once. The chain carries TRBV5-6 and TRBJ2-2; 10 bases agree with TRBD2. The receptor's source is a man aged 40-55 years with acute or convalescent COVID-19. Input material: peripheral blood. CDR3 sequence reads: CASSLGPKRGGRGTGELFF. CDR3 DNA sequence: TGTGCCAGCAGCTTGGGCCCTAAGCGGGGGGGCCGTGGCACCGGGGAGCTGTTTTTT.